Listed below are T cell receptor beta chains from one sample, sequenced in a study of radiotherapy plus CTLA-4 blockade in lung cancer. The data were produced by immunoSEQ multiplex PCR, yet TCRdb's version contains in-frame clones alone and is incomplete. The sample yields roughly 60,000 clones, less than 85% seen once. The specimen was peripheral blood, collected from a patient treated with radiotherapy plus ipilimumab. The origin of the receptors is a human donor with non-small cell lung cancer who had a complete response to radiotherapy plus ipilimumab. Both conserved end residues are part of each CDR3. Each record gives: V gene, D gene, clone size, J gene, CDR3 protein, CDR3 DNA. The D gene is left open where the match is weak. A clone size is listed for some rows: how often the clone was seen (once, few, many), or a class if it is expanded.

V: TRBV6-5; D: -; size: -; J: TRBJ1-3; CDR3: CASSAAADSGNTIYF; DNA: TGTGCCAGCAGTGCGGCAGCCGACTCTGGAAACACCATATATTTT
V: TRBV18; D: -; size: -; J: TRBJ2-5; CDR3: CASSPRVSGASEEYQYF; DNA: TGTGCCAGCTCACCACGGGTGTCAGGGGCCTCCGAAGAGTACCAGTACTTC
V: TRBV7-3; D: -; size: -; J: TRBJ2-3; CDR3: CASSLSGQPYTQYF; DNA: TGTGCCAGCAGCTTAAGCGGCCAACCTTATACGCAGTATTTT
V: TRBV6-6; D: TRBD1; size: -; J: TRBJ2-5; CDR3: CASSFDRGQETQYF; DNA: TGTGCCAGCAGTTTCGACAGGGGTCAGGAGACCCAGTACTTC
V: TRBV6-5; D: TRBD2; size: -; J: TRBJ2-1; CDR3: CASSYSTSGRNEQFF; DNA: TGTGCCAGCAGTTACTCGACTAGCGGGAGGAATGAGCAGTTCTTC
V: TRBV5-1; D: -; size: -; J: TRBJ1-6; CDR3: CASSLFGQGGSPLHF; DNA: TGCGCCAGCAGCTTGTTTGGCCAGGGCGGTTCACCCCTCCACTTT
V: TRBV7-6; D: TRBD2; size: -; J: TRBJ2-5; CDR3: CASSRRLAGGIQETQYF; DNA: TGTGCCAGCAGCCGTAGACTAGCGGGGGGTATCCAAGAGACCCAGTACTTC
V: TRBV15; D: TRBD2; size: -; J: TRBJ2-1; CDR3: CATSRLAGGFEQFF; DNA: TGTGCCACCAGCAGACTAGCGGGGGGGTTTGAGCAGTTCTTC
V: TRBV9; D: -; size: -; J: TRBJ1-2; CDR3: CASSVGANYGYTF; DNA: TGTGCCAGCAGCGTAGGGGCCAACTATGGCTACACCTTC
V: TRBV5-5; D: TRBD1; size: -; J: TRBJ1-4; CDR3: CASSLPGQGDEKLFF; DNA: TGTGCCAGCAGCCTCCCTGGACAGGGGGATGAAAAACTGTTTTTT
V: TRBV18; D: -; size: -; J: TRBJ1-1; CDR3: CASSLQGWGTEAFF; DNA: TGTGCCAGCTCACTACAGGGATGGGGCACTGAAGCTTTCTTT
V: TRBV5-8; D: TRBD2; size: -; J: TRBJ2-5; CDR3: CASSPGTSGGALETQYF; DNA: TGTGCCAGCAGCCCAGGGACTAGCGGGGGGGCCCTGGAGACCCAGTACTTC
V: TRBV6-5; D: -; size: few; J: TRBJ1-2; CDR3: CASSRSGSYGYTF; DNA: TGTGCCAGCAGTAGATCAGGTAGCTATGGCTACACCTTC
V: TRBV5-5; D: -; size: -; J: TRBJ1-4; CDR3: CASSSGGQGESEKLFF; DNA: TGTGCCAGCAGCTCCGGGGGGCAGGGTGAAAGTGAAAAACTGTTTTTT
V: TRBV2; D: -; size: few; J: TRBJ2-1; CDR3: CASSSALLNEQFF; DNA: TGTGCCAGCAGCAGCGCGCTTCTGAATGAGCAGTTCTTC
V: TRBV10-2; D: TRBD1; size: -; J: TRBJ2-5; CDR3: CASSEPGQQETQYF; DNA: TGCGCCAGCAGTGAGCCGGGACAGCAAGAGACCCAGTACTTC